This TCR beta chain was retrieved from a study of shared clonotypes between healthy human individuals. Whole-study context: Per donor, CD8 memory used one plate, CD8 naive used two, CD4 memory used three and CD4 naive used three.

Of note for this clone: Antigen unknown. A read error may account for a junction end that differs from germline.

The method was immunoSEQ multiplex PCR; TCRdb's version includes in-frame clones alone and lacks a portion of them. This table has about 2.1 million clones, about 92% appearing once. Findings of the study overall: Naive subsets generally exceeded memory subsets in estimated richness. Generation probabilities were higher for clonotypes shared across all four sorted-subset donors than for unshared ones.

CD45RO-negative, CCR7-positively selected cells formed the naive CD8 fraction, excluding terminally differentiated effector memory CD45RA+ cells. The CDR3 is made up of 11 amino acids. Germline CDR1 and CDR2: SGHKS and YYEKEE (reference sequence). The sequence was collected from a man aged 18-30 years in good health. Some clones in this sample may be carry-over from other donors' samples. The chain employs TRBV5-5 and TRBJ1-2; D is undetermined. The specimen was naive CD8+ T cells from PBMCs. The CDR3 DNA follows: TGTGCCAGCAGCTTAACATGGGTCTCTTTCTTC. Translated: CASSLTWVSFF.